This TCR beta chain originates from a study of OX40 agonist ivuxolimab in advanced cancers. CDR3 length: 13 amino acids. Germline loops: CDR1 KGHSH, CDR2 LQKENI. J lost 8 bases, V lost 6 bases, and 7 bases had no gene match. Study conclusions and caveats: Expanded peripheral T cell antigen specificity was not determined. On average, a greater number of expanded clones characterised CD8+ T cells relative to CD4+.

A note on this clone: Antigen: not known.

Repertoires were generated with immunoSEQ multiplex PCR, while TCRdb's copy carries only in-frame clones and drops some. Here the sample spans about 96,000 clones, approximately 80% being singletons. The chain joins TRBV18 to TRBJ1-1; 9 bases map to TRBD1. Sequenced here: CD4+ or CD8+ T cells sorted from blood, sampled in a trial of the OX40 agonist ivuxolimab. The sequence was obtained from an adult with an advanced solid tumor such as melanoma, head and neck, liver or kidney cancer. The CDR3 DNA is TGTGCCAGCTCGCGGGACAGGGCATCAGAAGCTTTCTTT. Translated: CASSRDRASEAFF.